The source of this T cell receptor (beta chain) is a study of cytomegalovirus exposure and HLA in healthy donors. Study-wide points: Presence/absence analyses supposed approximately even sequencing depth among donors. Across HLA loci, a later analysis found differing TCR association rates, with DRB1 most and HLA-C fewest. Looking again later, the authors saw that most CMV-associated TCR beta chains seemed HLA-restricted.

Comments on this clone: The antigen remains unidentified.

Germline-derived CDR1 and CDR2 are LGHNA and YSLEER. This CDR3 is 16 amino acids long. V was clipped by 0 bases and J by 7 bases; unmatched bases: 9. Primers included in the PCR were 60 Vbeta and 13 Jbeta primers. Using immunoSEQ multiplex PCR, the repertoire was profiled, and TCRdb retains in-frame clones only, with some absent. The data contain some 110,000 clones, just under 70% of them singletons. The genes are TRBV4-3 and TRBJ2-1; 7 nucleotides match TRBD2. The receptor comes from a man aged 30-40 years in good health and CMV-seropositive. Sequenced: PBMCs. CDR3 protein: CASSQDLAGVGNEQFF. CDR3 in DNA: TGCGCCAGCAGCCAAGATCTCGCGGGAGTAGGTAATGAGCAGTTCTTC.